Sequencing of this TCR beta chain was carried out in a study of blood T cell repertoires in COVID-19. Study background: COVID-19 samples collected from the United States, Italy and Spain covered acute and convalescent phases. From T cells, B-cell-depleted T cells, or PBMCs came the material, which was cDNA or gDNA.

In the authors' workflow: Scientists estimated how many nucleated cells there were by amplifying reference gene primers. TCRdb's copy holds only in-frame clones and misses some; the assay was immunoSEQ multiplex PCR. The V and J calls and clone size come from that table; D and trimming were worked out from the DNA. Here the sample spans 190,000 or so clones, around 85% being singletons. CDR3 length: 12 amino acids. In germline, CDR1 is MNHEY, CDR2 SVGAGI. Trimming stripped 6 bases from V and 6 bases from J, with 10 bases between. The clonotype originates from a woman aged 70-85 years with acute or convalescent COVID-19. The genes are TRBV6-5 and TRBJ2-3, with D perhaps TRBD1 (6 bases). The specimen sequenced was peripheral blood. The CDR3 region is CASSARGDTQYF. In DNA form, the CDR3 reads TGTGCCAGCAGCGCGAGGGGGGATACGCAGTATTTT.